Below are 17 T cell receptor beta chains sequenced from a single sample in a study of blood T cell repertoires in COVID-19 (dated by TCRdb to the early 2020s). The library was obtained by the immunoSEQ multiplex PCR assay. This is the immuneACCESS table as TCRdb keeps it, with only in-frame sequences that have V and J called. A part of the clones is gone; compared with another copy, unresolved V genes explain less than half, and the rest is unexplained. The table for this sample lists roughly 100,000 clones; about four fifths of them were counted only once. The ten largest make up under 5.5% of the sample. The material sequenced was peripheral blood. Receptors originate from an elderly man with COVID-19, enrolled during active disease.

The chain carries TRBV3-1 (or the pseudogene TRBV3-2) and TRBJ2-7, with TRBD1 as a possible D gene (5 bases). Trimming removed 1 base from V and 3 bases from J, with 10 bases in between. The CDR3 is 14 residues long. CDR1 and CDR2 (germline): LGHDT, YNNKEL (reference sequence). The CDR3 DNA reads as TGTGCCAGCAGCCAAGGGCTAGGGGTCTACGAGCAGTACTTC. Its protein product is CASSQGLGVYEQYF.

The chain employs TRBV27 and TRBJ2-3; a weak D match, TRBD2 (7 bases). The V end was cut by 6 bases, the J end by 4 bases, with 17 bases between. The germline CDR1 and CDR2 sequences are MNHEY and SMNVEV (reference sequence). The CDR3 has 15 amino acids. CDR3 nucleotide sequence: TGTGCCAGCAGCGGCTTGGGAGGGGGTGCAGATACGCAGTATTTT. Translation: CASSGLGGGADTQYF.

The rearrangement links TRBV5-1 to TRBJ2-7, with D perhaps matching TRBD2 (6 bases). Germline V gene lookup returns CDR1 SGHRS and CDR2 YFSETQ. There are 15 residues in the CDR3. Deletions cut 5 bases from V and 6 bases from J, with 21 bases between. The CDR3 loop is CASSLAGNGGLEQYF. Here the CDR3 DNA reads TGCGCCAGCAGTTTAGCAGGGAACGGGGGTCTCGAGCAGTACTTC. The entire variable domain, with the rest obtained from reference TRBV5-1 and TRBJ2-7, is as follows: KAGVTQTPRYLIKTRGQQVTLSCSPISGHRSVSWYQQTPGQGLQFLFEYFSETQRNKGNFPGRFSGRQFSNSRSEMNVSTLELGDSALYLCASSLAGNGGLEQYFGPGTRLTVT.

The chain combines TRBV10-2 with TRBJ2-7; D is ambiguous. The CDR3 covers 12 residues. V shed 6 bases and J shed 4 bases, with 10 bases lying between them. CDR1 WSHSY and CDR2 SAAADI come from the germline V gene. CDR3: CASRAPPYEQYF. CDR3 in DNA: TGCGCCAGCAGGGCCCCTCCTTACGAGCAGTACTTC.

This sequence joins TRBV6-5 and TRBJ1-4, with unresolved D. CDR3 size: 12 residues. Germline V CDR1 and CDR2: MNHEY, SVGAGI. V gave up 5 bases and J gave up 10 bases, with 11 bases separating them. CDR3 amino acids: CASSRPRGKLFF. The CDR3, as DNA: TGTGCCAGCAGTCGACCTCGGGGAAAACTGTTTTTT.

The chain couples TRBV5-1 to TRBJ2-7; 9 nucleotides line up with TRBD1. With 4 bases clipped from V and 3 bases from J, the junction kept 8 bases outside the gene matches. This CDR3 contains 15 residues. Germline V gene lookup returns CDR1 SGHRS and CDR2 YFSETQ. This chain's CDR3 is CASSDLPGQGYEQYF. In DNA form, the CDR3 reads TGCGCCAGCAGCGACCTGCCGGGACAGGGCTACGAGCAGTACTTC.

The count of this clone is one. The CDR3 spells CAISDVGTGTGPQHF. Here the CDR3 DNA reads TGTGCCATCAGTGATGTTGGGACAGGGACTGGGCCCCAGCATTTT. The rearrangement joins TRBV10-3 to TRBJ1-5, with 9 nucleotides matching TRBD1. The CDR3 extends over 15 amino acids. The V and J ends lost 3 bases and 9 bases, in that order; junction bases with no gene match: 9. Germline V gene data show CDR1 as ENHRY and CDR2 as SYGVKD.

This clone was observed a few times. The V gene is TRBV29-1, the J gene TRBJ1-1, with D possibly matching TRBD1 (5 bases). Germline CDR1 reads SQVTM; CDR2 reads ANQGSEA. This CDR3 region has 15 residues. V lost 5 bases and J 4 bases, leaving 20 bases between the germline ends. The CDR3 reads CSVHMLDKTGTEAFF. In DNA, the CDR3 is TGCAGCGTTCACATGTTGGACAAAACAGGCACTGAAGCTTTCTTT.

V gene TRBV30 combines with J gene TRBJ1-6; D possibly corresponds to TRBD1 (5 bases). Per the germline V gene, CDR1 is GTSNPN and CDR2 is SVGIG (reference sequence). This CDR3 has 15 residues. The V end was cut by 0 bases, the J end by 5 bases, with 11 bases between. CDR3 sequence reads: CAWSVWGVDNSPLHF. The CDR3 nucleotides read TGTGCCTGGAGTGTTTGGGGGGTTGATAATTCACCCCTCCACTTT. Variable domain in full (rest from reference TRBV30 and TRBJ1-6): SQTIHQWPATLVQPVGSPLSLECTVEGTSNPNLYWYRQAAGRGLQLLFYSVGIGQISSEVPQNLSASRPQDRQFILSSKKLLLSDSGFYLCAWSVWGVDNSPLHFGNGTRLTVT.

This clone appeared a few times. The rearrangement joins TRBV2 to TRBJ2-5; TRBD2 agrees at 8 bases. The germline V gene has CDR1 SNHLY and CDR2 FYNNEI. With V trimmed by 4 bases and J by 4 bases, 5 bases remained unmatched. CDR3 size: 14 residues. The CDR3 DNA reads TGTGCCAGCAGTGCCGGGACTAGTGTAGAGACCCAGTACTTC. Its protein is CASSAGTSVETQYF.

The genes are TRBV6-1 and TRBJ1-1; D is unclear. CDR1 and CDR2 from the germline V gene are MNHNS and SASEGT. Trimming removed 0 bases from V and 1 base from J, with 6 bases in between. The CDR3 is made up of 14 amino acids. CDR3 residues: CASSEARSNTEAFF. DNA for the CDR3: TGTGCCAGCAGTGAAGCGCGTTCGAACACTGAAGCTTTCTTT.

This chain connects TRBV3-1 (or the pseudogene TRBV3-2) to TRBJ1-3; D unclear. The V and J ends lost 4 bases and 2 bases respectively, with 9 bases between them. The CDR3 loop spans 14 amino acids. Germline CDR1 reads LGHDT; CDR2 reads YNNKEL (reference sequence). The CDR3 DNA reads as TGTGCCAGCAGCCGACCGGGTACTGGAAACACCATATATTTT. Protein product: CASSRPGTGNTIYF.

The chain combines TRBV28 with TRBJ2-5; the D gene is possibly TRBD2 (7 bases). The CDR3 runs to 17 residues. Germline CDR1 and CDR2: MDHEN and SYDVKM. Trimming took off 2 bases at V and 7 bases at J, with 23 bases between the two ends. CDR3 nucleotides: TGTGCCAGCAGTTTAAAACAGGGCAGGAGCGGGACGGGGACCCAGTACTTC. Protein product: CASSLKQGRSGTGTQYF.

This clone has only a few counts. The rearrangement uses TRBV5-1 and TRBJ2-5; TRBD1 agrees at 8 bases. The ends lost 1 base at V and 5 bases at J; junction bases unmatched: 10. The CDR3 length is 16 residues. Per germline, CDR1 SGHRS and CDR2 YFSETQ. In DNA form, the CDR3 reads TGCGCCAGCAGCTTGTCAGGGCAGGGGGCATGGGAGACCCAGTACTTC. Encoded protein: CASSLSGQGAWETQYF.

This rearrangement joins TRBV7-8 to TRBJ1-1, with unresolved D. This CDR3 contains 14 residues. Deletions cut 0 bases from V and 11 bases from J, with 16 bases between. From germline, CDR1 is SGHVS and CDR2 FQNEAQ. Here the CDR3 reads CASSLAQTTRGAFF. CDR3 DNA: TGTGCCAGCAGCTTAGCGCAAACCACCCGGGGTGCTTTCTTT.

The gene calls are TRBV19 and TRBJ1-3; a possible D gene is TRBD1 (5 bases). The ends were cut back, 7 bases at V and 0 bases at J, with 13 bases in the middle. There are 15 residues in the CDR3. Germline V lookup: CDR1 LNHDA, CDR2 SQIVND (reference sequence). The CDR3, as DNA: TGTGCCAGTACTCAACAGGTTAGCTCTGGAAACACCATATATTTT. Amino acid sequence: CASTQQVSSGNTIYF.

This clone has just a few counts. V gene TRBV6-5 combines with J gene TRBJ1-1, with D possibly being TRBD1 (6 bases). This CDR3 comprises 13 residues. Trimming left V 6 bases short and J 2 bases short, with 10 bases between. Looked up from germline, CDR1 is MNHEY and CDR2 is SVGAGI. The CDR3 sequence is CASSGTLNTEAFF. The CDR3 DNA follows: TGTGCCAGCAGCGGGACACTTAACACTGAAGCTTTCTTT.